Detailed here is one T cell receptor beta chain. The antigen remains undetermined. V was trimmed by 6 bases and J by 8 bases, leaving 10 bases between them. The germline CDR1 and CDR2 sequences are LNHDA and SQIVND (reference sequence). This CDR3 has 12 amino acids. The time point here: baseline pretreatment blood. The treatment denotes: 15 Gy SBRT to primary tumor, nephrectomy 4 weeks later. Clear cell pathology was present in this patient's renal cell carcinoma. The entry originates in a study of radiation and T cells in renal cell carcinoma. Study-level information: Nephrectomy followed 15 Gy stereotactic body radiation by 4 weeks.

The method was immunoSEQ multiplex PCR; TCRdb's version includes in-frame clones alone and lacks a portion of them. The sample includes around 160,000 clones, about 85% seen only once; the top ten take over 3.5%. Study conclusions and caveats: Baseline intratumoral clonotype presence is unknown without pretreatment biopsies.

The rearrangement links TRBV19 to TRBJ1-4, with D uncertain. The receptor was derived from a woman between 65 and 79 years old with renal cell carcinoma. Sequenced material: blood, taken from a patient whose treatment included radiotherapy and nephrectomy. The CDR3 is CASRTSSEKLFF. In DNA, the CDR3 is TGTGCCAGTAGGACAAGCTCCGAAAAACTGTTTTTT. The whole variable domain, filled in from reference TRBV19 and TRBJ1-4, reads DGGITQSPKYLFRKEGQNVTLSCEQNLNHDAMYWYRQDPGQGLRLIYYSQIVNDFQKGDIAEGYSVSREKKESFPLTVTSAQKNPTAFYLCASRTSSEKLFFGSGTQLSVL.